A single sample is the source of the 10 T cell receptor beta chains below, sequenced in a study of cytomegalovirus exposure and HLA in healthy donors. PCR was performed using 60 Vbeta and 13 Jbeta primers. Some clones are missing from TCRdb's copy, which holds only in-frame ones; the method was immunoSEQ multiplex PCR. The data contain 150,000 to 250,000 clones, around 86% of them singletons. The sample was PBMCs. The receptors were gathered from a woman in her fifties or sixties in good health and CMV-seropositive.

The rearrangement links TRBV19 to TRBJ2-3, with TRBD2 matching over 11 bases. J gave up 4 bases and V 7 bases, and 7 bases lay outside the gene matches. The V gene's germline CDR1 is LNHDA and CDR2 SQIVND (reference sequence). The CDR3 length is 15 residues. CDR3 in DNA: TGTGCCAGTACAAGGCTAGCGGGGGGTCCAGATACGCAGTATTTT. This sequence encodes CASTRLAGGPDTQYF.

The V gene is TRBV6-5, the J gene TRBJ2-7; 9 positions match TRBD1. CDR3 length equals 15 residues. Looked up from germline, CDR1 is MNHEY and CDR2 is SVGAGI. The trim removed 6 bases at V and 4 bases at J, leaving 10 bases unmatched. In DNA form, the CDR3 reads TGTGCCAGCAGCCGGGGACCACAGGGGGCGTACGAGCAGTACTTC. It encodes CASSRGPQGAYEQYF.

The chain links TRBV15 to TRBJ2-3; 12 bases align to TRBD1. The CDR3 is made up of 16 amino acids. V was pared by 5 bases and J by 5 bases, with 8 bases of the junction left unmatched. Germline loops: CDR1 LNHNV, CDR2 YYDKDF (reference sequence). The CDR3 bases are TGTGCCACCAGCTTGGGGACAGGGGGCTTTCAAGATACGCAGTATTTT. Its translation is CATSLGTGGFQDTQYF. Full variable domain (rest looked up from reference TRBV15 and TRBJ2-3): DAMVIQNPRYQVTQFGKPVTLSCSQTLNHNVMYWYQQKSSQAPKLLFHYYDKDFNNEADTPDNFQSRRPNTSFCFLDIRSPGLGDTAMYLCATSLGTGGFQDTQYFGPGTRLTVL.

About this clone itself: At one boundary the junction diverges from the germline segment, which might be a read error. The chain couples TRBV4-1 to TRBJ2-6, with TRBD1 as a possible D gene (5 bases). Germline values: CDR1 MGHRA, CDR2 YSYEKL. The CDR3 extends over 16 amino acids. Here the CDR3 DNA reads TGCGCCAGCAGCCCCCCGTGGGGCTCTGGGGCCAACGGCCTGACTTTC. Encoded protein: CASSPPWGSGANGLTF.

V and J are TRBV19 and TRBJ1-1, with D uncertain. V lost 0 bases to trimming and J lost 3 bases, with 8 bases between them. The CDR3 contains 14 residues. Germline V gene lookup returns CDR1 LNHDA and CDR2 SQIVND (reference sequence). In DNA form, the CDR3 reads TGTGCCAGTAGTATAGATCGGAGAGACACTGAAGCTTTCTTT. Protein product: CASSIDRRDTEAFF.

V is TRBV19 and J is TRBJ1-3, with D hard to call. The germline CDR1 and CDR2 sequences are LNHDA and SQIVND (reference sequence). Trimming took off 4 bases at V and 0 bases at J, with 16 bases between the two ends. CDR3 length: 17 residues. CDR3 region: CASSTEKSMFSGNTIYF. The CDR3 DNA is TGTGCCAGTAGTACGGAGAAATCGATGTTCTCTGGAAACACCATATATTTT. The variable domain in full, completed from reference TRBV19 and TRBJ1-3, reads DGGITQSPKYLFRKEGQNVTLSCEQNLNHDAMYWYRQDPGQGLRLIYYSQIVNDFQKGDIAEGYSVSREKKESFPLTVTSAQKNPTAFYLCASSTEKSMFSGNTIYFGEGSWLTVV.

This chain joins TRBV5-5 and TRBJ1-1; D is uncertain. Germline loops: CDR1 SGHKS, CDR2 YYEKEE (reference sequence). There are 14 residues in the CDR3. V lost 0 bases and J lost 2, with 8 bases in between. The CDR3 DNA follows: TGTGCCAGCAGCTTGGCCCCGGTTAACACTGAAGCTTTCTTT. Its protein product is CASSLAPVNTEAFF. The full variable domain, its missing parts supplied by reference TRBV5-5 and TRBJ1-1, is DAGVTQSPTHLIKTRGQQVTLRCSPISGHKSVSWYQQVLGQGPQFIFQYYEKEERGRGNFPDRFSARQFPNYSSELNVNALLLGDSALYLCASSLAPVNTEAFFGQGTRLTVV.

The V call is TRBV2, the J call TRBJ2-7; maybe TRBD1 (6 bases). V lost 6 bases, J lost 1 base, and 16 bases lay in between. The CDR3 is 15 amino acids. The germline V gene has CDR1 SNHLY and CDR2 FYNNEI. The CDR3 bases are TGTGCCAGCAGCGAGGGGGACGGGGCGTCCTACGAGCAGTACTTC. It translates to CASSEGDGASYEQYF.

The chain combines TRBV2 with TRBJ2-3; 9 bases are a match to TRBD2. Germline V gene lookup returns CDR1 SNHLY and CDR2 FYNNEI. The CDR3 length is 16 residues. After removal of 3 bases from V and 0 bases from J, the junction contained 4 bases not matched to a gene. The CDR3 nucleotides are TGTGCCAGCAGTGATAGGGGGACTAGCAGCACAGATACGCAGTATTTT. Translation: CASSDRGTSSTDTQYF.

The chain combines TRBV5-4 with TRBJ2-1, with TRBD1 identical over 7 bases. The CDR3 is 13 amino acids. Germline values: CDR1 SGHNT, CDR2 YYREEE (reference sequence). The V and J ends lost 4 bases and 6 bases, in that order; junction bases with no gene match: 4. The CDR3 reads CASSPGTVNEQFF. The CDR3 DNA sequence: TGTGCCAGCAGCCCCGGGACAGTCAATGAGCAGTTCTTC.